This entry lists 25 T cell receptor beta chains sequenced from one sample in a study of cytomegalovirus exposure and HLA in healthy donors. In the PCR, 60 Vbeta and 13 Jbeta primers were used. Produced via immunoSEQ multiplex PCR; TCRdb's table is partial and in-frame only. This sample contains under 130,000 clones. Sequencing was done on a sample of PBMCs. Receptors were obtained from a man aged 35-49 years in good health and CMV-seronegative.

The chain combines TRBV9 with TRBJ1-1; D might be TRBD1 (6 bases). This CDR3 has 16 amino acids. From germline, CDR1 is SGDLS and CDR2 YYNGEE. Trimming removed 0 bases from V and 0 bases from J, with 12 bases in between. The CDR3 is CASSVATGRMNTEAFF. Written as DNA, the CDR3 is TGTGCCAGCAGCGTAGCTACAGGGCGCATGAACACTGAAGCTTTCTTT.

The genes are TRBV5-6 and TRBJ1-5; 7 nucleotides agree with TRBD1. The germline CDR1 and CDR2 sequences are SGHDT and YYEEEE. There are 18 residues in the CDR3. V lost 0 bases, J lost 3 bases, and 12 bases stayed unmatched. The CDR3 reads CASSLGYGAGGANQPQHF. In DNA, the CDR3 is TGTGCCAGCAGCTTGGGCTACGGGGCAGGGGGTGCCAATCAGCCCCAGCATTTT.

The chain uses TRBV29-1 and TRBJ2-5, with 12 bases matching TRBD1. The ends lost 7 bases at V and 2 bases at J; junction bases unmatched: 8. CDR3 size: 15 residues. CDR1 and CDR2 from the germline V gene are SQVTM and ANQGSEA. The CDR3 here is CSGDRGPEGQETQYF. DNA of the CDR3: TGCAGCGGGGACAGGGGGCCGGAGGGGCAAGAGACCCAGTACTTC.

V is TRBV19 and J is TRBJ1-2; 7 nucleotides agree with TRBD1. The V gene end was trimmed by 7 bases and the J gene end by 4 bases; junction bases not matched to a gene: 9. Germline V gene data show CDR1 as LNHDA and CDR2 as SQIVND (reference sequence). This CDR3 region has 14 residues. The CDR3 protein is CASTETGQPYGYTF. CDR3 in DNA: TGTGCCAGTACCGAAACGGGACAGCCCTATGGCTACACCTTC.

Concerning this clone itself: One end of the junction is discordant with germline, which a read error may explain. The chain carries TRBV6-1 and TRBJ1-2; TRBD1 agrees at 8 bases. Per germline, CDR1 MNHNS and CDR2 SASEGT. The CDR3 extends over 11 amino acids. In nucleotides, the CDR3 is TGTGCCAGCAGTATTGTAGGACAGGGCCACTTC. Its translation is CASSIVGQGHF.

This chain uses TRBV7-9 with TRBJ1-1; TRBD1 agrees at 7 bases. V was pared by 5 bases and J by 0 bases, with 9 bases of the junction left unmatched. Germline V gives CDR1 SEHNR, CDR2 FQNEAQ (reference sequence). The CDR3 spans 16 residues. The CDR3 loop is CASSTRETGMNTEAFF. CDR3 in DNA: TGTGCCAGCAGCACTAGAGAGACAGGGATGAACACTGAAGCTTTCTTT.

The rearrangement uses TRBV30 and TRBJ2-1; D is uncertain. CDR1 GTSNPN and CDR2 SVGIG come from the germline V gene (reference sequence). V lost 0 bases and J 8 bases, leaving 5 bases between the germline ends. The length of the CDR3 is 11 residues. The CDR3 loop reads CAWSVRYEQFF. For the CDR3, the DNA is TGTGCCTGGAGTGTTCGGTATGAGCAGTTCTTC.

Points on this clone: At one end, the junction sequence differs from germline, possibly due to a read error. This rearrangement joins TRBV6-5 to TRBJ1-5; no clear D. Germline lookup yields CDR1 MNHEY and CDR2 SVGAGI. The CDR3 loop spans 13 amino acids. In nucleotides, the CDR3 is TGTGCCAGCAGTTACGGCGGCAAACAGCCCCAGCATTTT. It encodes CASSYGGKQPQHF.

The CDR3, as DNA: TGTGCCAGCAGTCGGCGGTACCAAGAGACCCAGTACTTC. Translation gives CASSRRYQETQYF. The chain carries TRBV6-5 and TRBJ2-5; no clear D. V dropped 5 bases and J dropped 0 bases, with 7 bases sitting between them. This CDR3 region has 13 residues. Germline-derived CDR1 and CDR2 are MNHEY and SVGAGI.

V is TRBV7-8 and J is TRBJ1-6; 9 bases are a match to TRBD1. Germline CDR1 and CDR2: SGHVS and FQNEAQ. The CDR3 has 18 residues. V gave up 7 bases and J gave up 3 bases; unmatched junction bases: 13. CDR3 residues: CASTIRETGGNYNSPLHF. The DNA of the CDR3 is TGTGCCAGCACCATTCGGGAGACAGGGGGAAACTATAATTCACCCCTCCACTTT. The entire variable domain, with the rest obtained from reference TRBV7-8 and TRBJ1-6, is as follows: GAGVSQSPRYKVAKRGQDVALRCDPISGHVSLFWYQQALGQGPEFLTYFQNEAQLDKSGLPSDRFFAERPEGSVSTLKIQRTQQEDSAVYLCASTIRETGGNYNSPLHFGNGTRLTVT.

This rearrangement joins TRBV1 to TRBJ1-4. TRBV1 is a pseudogene locus. The CDR3 is made up of 18 amino acids. The CDR3 coding sequence is TGCACCAGCAGCCTTTACCACCAGAGGCATGGGACTAATGAAAAACTGTTTTTT. This translates into CTSSLYHQRHGTNEKLFF.

J is TRBJ2-2 and V is TRBV7-2; possible D gene TRBD1, 6 bases. The CDR3 totals 15 residues. Trimming stripped 5 bases from V and 3 bases from J, with 13 bases between. The germline V gene encodes CDR1 SGHTA and CDR2 FQGNSA. CDR3 sequence (DNA): TGTGCCAGCAGCCTGAGGACAGAATACACCGGGGAGCTGTTTTTT. Translated: CASSLRTEYTGELFF.

The chain recombines TRBV10-3 with TRBJ2-7; 9 bases are a match to TRBD1. The V and J ends lost 4 bases and 2 bases, in that order; junction bases with no gene match: 6. Germline values: CDR1 ENHRY, CDR2 SYGVKD. The length of the CDR3 is 15 residues. The CDR3 spells CAISGGDRATYEQYF. In DNA form, the CDR3 reads TGTGCCATCAGTGGGGGGGACAGGGCAACCTACGAGCAGTACTTC.

The rearrangement links TRBV7-9 to TRBJ1-2; D not certain. Trimming took 4 bases from V and 0 from J, leaving 9 bases between them. The CDR3 is made up of 14 amino acids. Germline V gene sequence: CDR1 SEHNR, CDR2 FQNEAQ (reference sequence). CDR3 loop: CASSSLVANYGYTF. In nucleotides, the CDR3 is TGTGCCAGCAGCTCGCTGGTAGCTAACTATGGCTACACCTTC.

This chain links TRBV27 with TRBJ2-5; D might be TRBD2 (5 bases). Per the germline V gene, CDR1 is MNHEY and CDR2 is SMNVEV (reference sequence). Trimming took 6 bases from V and 3 from J, leaving 17 bases between them. The CDR3 is 15 amino acids. Here the CDR3 reads CASSLGLVGKETQYF. For the CDR3, the DNA is TGTGCCAGCAGCCTCGGACTGGTCGGGAAAGAGACCCAGTACTTC.

The V and J genes are TRBV27 and TRBJ2-7; D might be TRBD1 (5 bases). Trimming cost V 8 bases and J 1 base, with 21 bases left between them. Per germline, CDR1 MNHEY and CDR2 SMNVEV (reference sequence). The CDR3 extends over 16 amino acids. Here the CDR3 reads CASRSAPRGLSYEQYF. The CDR3 DNA reads TGTGCCAGCCGCTCCGCTCCAAGGGGCTTGTCCTACGAGCAGTACTTC.

The chain is built from TRBV9 and TRBJ2-3; D is unresolved. Trimming cost V 4 bases and J 9 bases, with 15 bases left between them. The germline CDR1 and CDR2 sequences are SGDLS and YYNGEE. The CDR3 loop spans 13 amino acids. CDR3 sequence: CASSPGGSITQYF. The DNA for the CDR3 is TGTGCCAGCAGCCCCGGCGGCAGCATCACGCAGTATTTT. Filled out from reference TRBV9 and TRBJ2-3, the complete variable domain reads DSGVTQTPKHLITATGQRVTLRCSPRSGDLSVYWYQQSLDQGLQFLIQYYNGEERAKGNILERFSAQQFPDLHSELNLSSLELGDSALYFCASSPGGSITQYFGPGTRLTVL.

The chain carries TRBV7-2 and TRBJ2-7, with unresolved D. V shed 1 base and J shed 5 bases, with 9 bases lying between them. The CDR3 is made up of 13 amino acids. Germline loops: CDR1 SGHTA, CDR2 FQGNSA. This CDR3 is CASSLEIIDEQYF. As DNA, the CDR3 is TGTGCCAGCAGCTTAGAAATTATTGACGAGCAGTACTTC.

J is TRBJ2-7 and V is TRBV7-2; D is unresolved. The CDR3 is 12 amino acids. Germline V CDR1 and CDR2: SGHTA, FQGNSA. Trimming left V 8 bases short and J 7 bases short, with 15 bases between. As DNA, the CDR3 is TGTGCCAGCTCCCTCCCTCTACGGGAGCAGTACTTC. Protein sequence: CASSLPLREQYF.

The V gene is TRBV5-1, the J gene TRBJ2-7; TRBD2 is a possible D gene (7 bases). Germline V gene lookup returns CDR1 SGHRS and CDR2 YFSETQ. The V end lost 3 bases, the J end lost 3 bases, and 16 bases lay between the germline ends. The CDR3 consists of 15 residues. The CDR3 is CASSSGGLNVYEQYF. The DNA for the CDR3 is TGCGCCAGCAGCTCGGGGGGCCTCAATGTCTACGAGCAGTACTTC.

This rearrangement joins TRBV10-2 to TRBJ1-5; perhaps TRBD1 as D (5 bases). The germline V gene has CDR1 WSHSY and CDR2 SAAADI. The CDR3 has 13 residues. V lost 7 bases and J lost 3, with 10 bases in between. Written as DNA, the CDR3 is TGCGCCAGCAAGGGGCAGCACAATCAGCCCCAGCATTTT. Protein sequence: CASKGQHNQPQHF.

J is TRBJ2-5 and V is TRBV5-1; D perhaps matches TRBD2 (6 bases). The V and J ends lost 0 bases and 4 bases respectively, with 13 bases between them. The germline CDR1 and CDR2 sequences are SGHRS and YFSETQ. The CDR3 consists of 15 residues. CDR3: CASSLGPGDGETQYF. As DNA, the CDR3 is TGCGCCAGCAGCTTGGGACCGGGAGATGGAGAGACCCAGTACTTC.

As DNA, the CDR3 is TGTGCCAGCAGTTACACGGGCTACGAGCAGTACTTC. Protein product: CASSYTGYEQYF. The chain employs TRBV6-5 and TRBJ2-7; D unresolved. Per germline, CDR1 MNHEY and CDR2 SVGAGI. With 2 bases removed from V and 3 bases from J, the gap between germline ends came to 5 bases. CDR3 length: 12 residues.

J is TRBJ2-1 and V is TRBV5-1; D unclear. The CDR3 sequence is 14 residues long. The germline CDR1 and CDR2 sequences are SGHRS and YFSETQ. The germline V and J ends were trimmed by 1 base and 0 bases, with 5 bases remaining between them. The CDR3 DNA is TGCGCCAGCAGCTTGCCAGGCTCCTACAATGAGCAGTTCTTC. Translated, it gives CASSLPGSYNEQFF.

The chain links TRBV5-4 to TRBJ2-7; TRBD2 might be the D (6 bases). This CDR3 has 15 amino acids. Per the germline V gene, CDR1 is SGHNT and CDR2 is YYREEE (reference sequence). V lost 4 bases, J lost 0 bases, and 14 bases lay in between. Here the CDR3 reads CASSPTPGSSYEQYF. CDR3 in DNA: TGTGCCAGCAGCCCCACTCCCGGGAGCTCCTACGAGCAGTACTTC.